The sequence of this TCR beta chain was determined in a study of T cell repertoires in cytomegalovirus infection. Study-wide findings and caveats: CMV-specific TCR beta clonotypes restricted by HLA-C were the ones dominating the ex vivo response.

Germline CDR1 and CDR2: MNHNS and SASEGT. This CDR3 region has 14 residues. V lost 6 bases and J 0 bases, leaving 9 bases between the germline ends. As concerns this clonotype: The antigen is unknown.

TCRdb analysed the reads with MiXCR anew, one entry per CDR3 protein. The sample records 80,000 to 90,000 distinct CDR3 sequences, more than 40% being singletons. V is TRBV6-1 and J is TRBJ2-1; D is possibly TRBD1 (5 bases). The sequence was collected from a human donor in good health (CMV status not recorded). Some clones in this sample may be carry-over from other donors' samples. The sequenced sample was CD8+ T cells from cultured PBMCs, obtained from culture after CMV antigen stimulation. The CDR3: CASRGHSSYNEQFF. The CDR3 coding sequence is TGTGCCAGCAGAGGACACAGCTCCTACAATGAGCAGTTCTTC.